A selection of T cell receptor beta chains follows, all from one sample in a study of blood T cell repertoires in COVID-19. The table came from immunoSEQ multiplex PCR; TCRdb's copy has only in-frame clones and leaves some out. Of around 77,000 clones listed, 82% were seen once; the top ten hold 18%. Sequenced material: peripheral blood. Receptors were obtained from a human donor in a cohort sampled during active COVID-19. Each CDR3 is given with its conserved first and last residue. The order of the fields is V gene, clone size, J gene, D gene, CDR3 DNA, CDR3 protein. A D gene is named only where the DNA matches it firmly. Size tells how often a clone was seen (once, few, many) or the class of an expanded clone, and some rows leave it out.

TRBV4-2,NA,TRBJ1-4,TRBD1,TGTGCCAGCGGTACTGGGACAGGATCTCTGTCGGGTAATGAAAAACTGTTTTTT,CASGTGTGSLSGNEKLFF
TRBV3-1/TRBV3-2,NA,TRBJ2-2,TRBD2,TGTGCCAGCAACAGGCAACTAGCGGGGGGGCACGGGGAGCTGTTTTTT,CASNRQLAGGHGELFF
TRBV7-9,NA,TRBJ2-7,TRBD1,TGTGCCAGCAGCCGCGACAGGGCCGCATCCTACGAGCAGTACTTC,CASSRDRAASYEQYF
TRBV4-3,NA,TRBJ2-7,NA,TGCGCCAGCAGCCAAGATGGACAGACCTCCTACGAGCAGTACTTC,CASSQDGQTSYEQYF
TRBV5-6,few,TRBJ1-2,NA,TGTGCCAGCAGCTTTTTCAGGGCGGTCGATGGCTACACCTTC,CASSFFRAVDGYTF
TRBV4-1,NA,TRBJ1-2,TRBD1,TGCGCCAGCAGCCAAGAAGCCTCAATACAGGGGGTTTACTATGGCTACACCTTC,CASSQEASIQGVYYGYTF
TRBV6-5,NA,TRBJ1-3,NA,TGTGCCAGCAGTTACGGCACAGGGCCTGGAAACACCATATATTTT,CASSYGTGPGNTIYF
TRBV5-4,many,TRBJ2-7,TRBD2,TGTGCCAGCAGCTTGTCGCCTAGCGGGGACTACGAGCAGTACTTC,CASSLSPSGDYEQYF
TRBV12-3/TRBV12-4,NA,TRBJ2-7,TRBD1,TGTGCCAGCAGTTTGGGACAGACCTACGAGCAGTACTTC,CASSLGQTYEQYF
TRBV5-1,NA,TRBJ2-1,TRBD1,TGCGCCAGTGGACAGGGTTCCTACAATGAGCAGTTCTTC,CASGQGSYNEQFF
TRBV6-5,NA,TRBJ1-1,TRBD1,TGTGCCAGCAGCCGGGACAGGGGAAGGGACACTGAAGCTTTCTTT,CASSRDRGRDTEAFF
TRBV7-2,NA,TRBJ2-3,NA,TGTGCCAGCAGCTTCGTCACAGATACGCAGTATTTT,CASSFVTDTQYF
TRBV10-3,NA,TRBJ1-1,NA,TGTGCCATCAGTGGAGCACCCTACTCGAACACTGAAGCTTTCTTT,CAISGAPYSNTEAFF
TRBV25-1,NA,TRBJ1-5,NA,TGTGCCAGCAGTGATCCTATCCAAGGGAGCGGCAATCAGCCCCAGCATTTT,CASSDPIQGSGNQPQHF
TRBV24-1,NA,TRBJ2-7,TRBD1,TGTGCCACCAGTCGTGGGGGACAGGGGGACGAGCAGTACTTC,CATSRGGQGDEQYF
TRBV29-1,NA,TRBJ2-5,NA,TGCAGCGTTCTCCAAATTTCGGGACAAGAGACCCAGTACTTC,CSVLQISGQETQYF
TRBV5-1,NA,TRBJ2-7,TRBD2,TGCGCCAGCAGCGGGACTAGCGGGGTAACCTACGAGCAGTACTTC,CASSGTSGVTYEQYF
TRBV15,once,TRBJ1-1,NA,TGTGCCACCGGGGGGGGGCCGGTCACTGAAGCTTTCTTT,CATGGGPVTEAFF
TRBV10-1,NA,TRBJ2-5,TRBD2,TGCGCCAGCAGTGAAAAGCGGGGGGTCGGGGAGACCCAGTACTTC,CASSEKRGVGETQYF
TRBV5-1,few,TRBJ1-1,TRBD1,TGCGCCAGCAGTTTGACAGGGACGGGAGCTTTCTTT,CASSLTGTGAFF
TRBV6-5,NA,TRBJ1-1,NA,TGTGCCAGCCGCACGGTGAACACTGAAGCTTTCTTT,CASRTVNTEAFF
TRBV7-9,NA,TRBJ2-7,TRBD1,TGTGCCAGCAGGCGTACAGGGGGCGACCACGAGCAGTACTTC,CASRRTGGDHEQYF
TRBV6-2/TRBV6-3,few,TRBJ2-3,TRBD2,TGTGCCAGCAGTTCGCGGACTAGCGGGGTCACTGCGCAGTATTTT,CASSSRTSGVTAQYF
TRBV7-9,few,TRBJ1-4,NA,TGTGCCAGCAGCTTACAGGTTTCCAATGAAAAACTGTTTTTT,CASSLQVSNEKLFF
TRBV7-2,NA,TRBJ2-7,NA,TGTGCCAGCAGCTTCGATACTGAGGGCGAGCAGTACTTC,CASSFDTEGEQYF
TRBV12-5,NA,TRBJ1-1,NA,TGTGCTAGTGGTTTGGAATCCGGGACTGAAGCTTTCTTT,CASGLESGTEAFF
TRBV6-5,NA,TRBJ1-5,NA,TGTGCCAGCCGTAGGGGGGGCCATCAGCCCCAGCATTTT,CASRRGGHQPQHF
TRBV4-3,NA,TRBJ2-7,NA,TGCGCCAGCAGCCAAGAAGGGACTGCGAGGGTGCAGTACTTC,CASSQEGTARVQYF
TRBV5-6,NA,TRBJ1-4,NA,TGTGCCAGCAGTATCAGGGGTTCGGGCGTAAAACTGTTTTTT,CASSIRGSGVKLFF
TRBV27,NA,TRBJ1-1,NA,TGTGCCAGCAGTTTGTTCACTTTAGAGTGGAACACTGAAGCTTTCTTT,CASSLFTLEWNTEAFF
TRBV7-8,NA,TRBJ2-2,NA,TGTGCCAGCAGCCCGCGTGGTTTAAGCACCGGGGAGCTGTTTTTT,CASSPRGLSTGELFF
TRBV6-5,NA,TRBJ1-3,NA,TGTGCCAGCAGAATAATTCGAGCTGGAAACACCATATATTTT,CASRIIRAGNTIYF
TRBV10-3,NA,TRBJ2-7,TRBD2,TGTGCCATCAGTGCTGTGGGACTAGCGGGGGGCGCCCACGAGCAGTACTTC,CAISAVGLAGGAHEQYF